The rows below give T cell receptor beta chains drawn from one sample of a study of blood T cells in healthy people across ages. Using its own MiXCR run on the 5' RACE reads, TCRdb lists one record per CDR3 protein. The data show around 1.1 million distinct CDR3 sequences, with roughly two fifths seen just once and around 13% held by the top ten. Sequenced material: blood. The receptors derive from a man aged 18 to 29 in good health. The CDR3 runs from the conserved cysteine through the conserved F or W. D genes are given only for firm matches. Clone size is stated in some rows and not others, as once, few, many or a class when expanded.

abundance | d_gene | len | j_gene | v_gene | CDR3aa | CDR3nt
NA | TRBD2 | 16 | TRBJ2-5 | TRBV11-2 | CASSLGLAGFQETQYF | TGTGCCAGCAGCTTAGGCCTAGCGGGGTTTCAAGAGACCCAGTACTTC
few | TRBD1 | 15 | TRBJ1-2 | TRBV6-5 | CASSPVTGANYGYTF | TGTGCCAGCAGTCCGGTTACAGGGGCCAACTATGGCTACACCTTC
few | NA | 13 | TRBJ2-3 | TRBV6-1 | CASKRGSTDTQYF | TGTGCCAGCAAACGGGGTAGCACAGATACGCAGTATTTT
NA | TRBD1 | 15 | TRBJ2-7 | TRBV11-2 | CASSLATGGSDEQYF | TGTGCCAGCAGCTTAGCTACAGGGGGTAGTGACGAGCAGTACTTC
NA | NA | 10 | TRBJ1-2 | TRBV12-3/TRBV12-4 | CASESSGYTF | TGTGCCAGCGAATCGTCGGGCTACACCTTC
NA | NA | 15 | TRBJ1-2 | TRBV7-2 | CASSSRGGFNYGYTF | TGTGCCAGCAGCTCCCGGGGAGGATTTAACTATGGCTACACCTTC
NA | TRBD2 | 16 | TRBJ2-3 | TRBV5-1 | CASSLISSGDTDTQYF | TGCGCCAGCAGTCTTATCTCTAGCGGGGACACAGATACGCAGTATTTT
NA | TRBD1 | 15 | TRBJ2-4 | TRBV5-1 | CASSSSGTGGYEQYF | TGCGCCAGCAGCTCGTCCGGGACAGGGGGCTATGAGCAGTACTTC
many | NA | 11 | TRBJ1-1 | TRBV5-1 | CASSSGPRAFF | TGCGCCAGCAGCTCGGGGCCTAGAGCTTTCTTT
few | TRBD2 | 16 | TRBJ2-7 | TRBV18 | CASSPTGTSGFYEQYF | TGTGCCAGCTCACCAACCGGGACTAGCGGATTCTACGAGCAGTACTTC
NA | NA | 16 | TRBJ1-5 | TRBV7-2 | CASSLKMGRVNQPQHF | TGTGCCAGCAGCTTAAAGATGGGCCGAGTCAATCAGCCCCAGCATTTT
NA | NA | 14 | TRBJ2-1 | TRBV7-3 | CASSFDPGANEQFF | TGTGCCAGCAGCTTCGACCCCGGGGCCAATGAGCAGTTCTTC
NA | NA | 15 | TRBJ2-1 | TRBV7-9 | CASSPPGVTRDEQFF | TGTGCCAGCAGTCCACCAGGGGTAACTAGGGATGAGCAGTTCTTC
NA | TRBD1 | 16 | TRBJ2-5 | TRBV7-2 | CASSLAAGTAQETQYF | TGTGCCAGCAGCTTAGCCGCCGGGACAGCACAAGAGACCCAGTACTTC
NA | NA | 14 | TRBJ2-5 | TRBV6-2/TRBV6-3 | CASSYGPEKETQYF | TGTGCCAGCAGTTACGGCCCAGAAAAAGAGACCCAGTACTTC
few | NA | 14 | TRBJ1-5 | TRBV30 | CAWSWGVGNQPQHF | TGTGCCTGGAGTTGGGGGGTCGGAAATCAGCCCCAGCATTTT
NA | NA | 13 | TRBJ1-1 | TRBV6-1 | CASSEYWNTEAFF | TGTGCCAGCAGTGAATATTGGAACACTGAAGCTTTCTTT
many | NA | 15 | TRBJ2-3 | TRBV7-8 | CASSLELGHTDTQYF | TGTGCCAGCAGCCTAGAATTGGGACACACAGATACGCAGTATTTT
few | NA | 15 | TRBJ1-2 | TRBV6-5 | CASSYNREANYGYTF | TGTGCCAGCAGTTACAACAGGGAGGCGAACTATGGCTACACCTTC
few | TRBD2 | 17 | TRBJ2-3 | TRBV28 | CASSFPLVSGGIDTQYF | TGTGCCAGCAGTTTTCCTCTGGTTAGCGGGGGGATCGATACGCAGTATTTT
NA | TRBD2 | 14 | TRBJ2-5 | TRBV5-1 | CASSPGLAEGEQYF | TGCGCCAGCAGCCCTGGACTAGCTGAGGGGGAGCAGTACTTC
NA | TRBD1 | 18 | TRBJ2-1 | TRBV7-8 | CASSLLAAGQGLVYEQFF | TGTGCCAGCAGCTTATTGGCGGCCGGACAGGGTTTGGTCTATGAGCAGTTCTTC
few | NA | 16 | TRBJ1-2 | TRBV4-3 | CASSQELRGANYGYTF | TGCGCCAGCAGCCAAGAGCTGAGGGGGGCTAACTATGGCTACACCTTC
few | NA | 11 | TRBJ2-1 | TRBV7-2 | CASPSGNEQFF | TGTGCCAGTCCAAGCGGAAATGAGCAGTTCTTC
NA | NA | 12 | TRBJ2-5 | TRBV20-1 | CSALGVQETQYF | TGCAGTGCTTTGGGGGTCCAAGAGACCCAGTACTTC
NA | TRBD1 | 17 | TRBJ1-5 | TRBV20-1 | CSARQQGARPSNQPQHF | TGCAGTGCTAGACAACAGGGGGCGCGACCCAGCAATCAGCCCCAGCATTTT
NA | TRBD1 | 14 | TRBJ2-7 | TRBV2 | CASRRDRMTYEQYF | TGTGCCAGCCGCCGGGACAGGATGACCTACGAGCAGTACTTC
NA | TRBD1 | 14 | TRBJ1-1 | TRBV15 | CATSRGQLNTEAFF | TGTGCCACCAGCAGGGGACAGCTGAACACTGAAGCTTTCTTT
few | NA | 16 | TRBJ1-5 | TRBV10-3 | CAISESGGLSNQPQHF | TGTGCCATCAGTGAGTCGGGGGGCCTTAGCAATCAGCCCCAGCATTTT
few | NA | 13 | TRBJ1-1 | TRBV7-3 | CASSIMENTEAFF | TGTGCCAGCAGCATCATGGAGAACACTGAAGCTTTCTTT
few | TRBD1 | 17 | TRBJ2-3 | TRBV7-2 | CASSPASTGLGTDTQYF | TGTGCCAGCAGCCCTGCCTCGACAGGGCTCGGCACAGATACGCAGTATTTT
NA | TRBD1 | 15 | TRBJ2-3 | TRBV12-3/TRBV12-4 | CASSLTGVRADTQYF | TGTGCCAGCAGCCTAACAGGGGTGAGGGCAGATACGCAGTATTTT
NA | TRBD1 | 14 | TRBJ1-2 | TRBV29-1 | CSVEPGQGARGYTF | TGCAGCGTAGAACCGGGACAGGGGGCGCGTGGCTACACCTTC
once | NA | 15 | TRBJ1-2 | TRBV9 | CAGSVWRAASYGYTF | TGTGCCGGCAGCGTATGGAGGGCGGCTAGCTATGGCTACACCTTC
once | TRBD2 | 18 | TRBJ2-1 | TRBV5-1 | CASSFGLNEAGVRNEQFF | TGCGCCAGCAGCTTCGGACTAAACGAAGCGGGGGTAAGGAATGAGCAGTTCTTC
NA | TRBD1 | 12 | TRBJ1-1 | TRBV20-1 | CSASQGDTEAFF | TGCAGTGCTTCGCAGGGGGATACTGAAGCTTTCTTT
few | NA | 14 | TRBJ2-7 | TRBV12-3/TRBV12-4 | CASRTRQGPYEQYF | TGTGCCAGCAGGACCAGGCAGGGGCCCTACGAGCAGTACTTC
NA | TRBD1 | 14 | TRBJ2-7 | TRBV10-3 | CATIKGQTEYEQYF | TGTGCCACCATTAAGGGACAGACCGAATACGAGCAGTACTTC
NA | NA | 13 | TRBJ2-5 | TRBV13 | CASRRVTQETQYF | TGTGCCAGCCGCCGAGTAACCCAAGAGACCCAGTACTTC
NA | NA | 15 | TRBJ1-1 | TRBV7-3 | CASSLLSQGRTEAFF | TGTGCCAGCAGCTTACTAAGCCAGGGGCGGACTGAAGCTTTCTTT
NA | NA | 16 | TRBJ2-4 | TRBV3-1 | CASSQVGLLAKNIQYF | TGTGCCAGCAGCCAAGTGGGTCTACTAGCCAAAAACATTCAGTACTTC
NA | NA | 21 | TRBJ2-6 | TRBV27 | CASSFSPMGEGGNSGANVLTF | TGTGCCAGCAGTTTTTCCCCAATGGGTGAGGGAGGTAACTCTGGGGCCAACGTCCTGACTTTC